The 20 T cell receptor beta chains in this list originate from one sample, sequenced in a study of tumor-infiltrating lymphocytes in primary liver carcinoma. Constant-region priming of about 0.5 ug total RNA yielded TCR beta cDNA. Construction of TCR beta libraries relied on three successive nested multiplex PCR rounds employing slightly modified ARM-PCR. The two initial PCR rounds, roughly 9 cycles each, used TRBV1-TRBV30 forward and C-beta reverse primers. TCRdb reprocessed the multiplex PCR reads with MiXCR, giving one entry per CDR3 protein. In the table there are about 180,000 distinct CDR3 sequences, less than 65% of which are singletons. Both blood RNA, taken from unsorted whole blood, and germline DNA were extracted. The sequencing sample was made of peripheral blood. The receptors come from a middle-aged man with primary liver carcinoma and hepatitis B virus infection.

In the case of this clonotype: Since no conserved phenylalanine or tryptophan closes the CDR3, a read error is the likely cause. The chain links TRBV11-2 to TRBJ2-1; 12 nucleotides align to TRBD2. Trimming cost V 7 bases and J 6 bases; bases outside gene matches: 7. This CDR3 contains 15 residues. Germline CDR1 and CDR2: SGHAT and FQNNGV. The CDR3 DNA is TGTGCCAGCATCTCCTCTAGCGGGAGGGCCAATGAGCAGTTCTCC. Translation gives CASISSSGRANEQFS.

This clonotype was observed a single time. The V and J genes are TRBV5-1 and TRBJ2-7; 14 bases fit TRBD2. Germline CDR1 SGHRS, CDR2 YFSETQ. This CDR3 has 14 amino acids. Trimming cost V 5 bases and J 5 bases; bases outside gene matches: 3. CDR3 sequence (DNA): TGCGCCAGCAGGGTGGGACTAGCGGGAGACGAGCAGTACTTC. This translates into CASRVGLAGDEQYF.

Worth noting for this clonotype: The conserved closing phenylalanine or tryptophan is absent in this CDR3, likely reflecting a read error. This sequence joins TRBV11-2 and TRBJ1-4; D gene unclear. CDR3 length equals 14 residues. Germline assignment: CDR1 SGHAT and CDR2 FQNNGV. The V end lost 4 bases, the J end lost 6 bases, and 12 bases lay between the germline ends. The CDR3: CASSSRLGDEKLFL. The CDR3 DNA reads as TGTGCCAGCAGCTCCCGCTTAGGAGATGAAAAACTGTTTCTT.

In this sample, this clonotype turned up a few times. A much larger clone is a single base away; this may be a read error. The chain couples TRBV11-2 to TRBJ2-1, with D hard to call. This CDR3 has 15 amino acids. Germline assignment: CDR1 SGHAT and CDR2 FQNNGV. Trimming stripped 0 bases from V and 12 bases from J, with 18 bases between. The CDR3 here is CASSLDGPPVDVQFF. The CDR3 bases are TGTGCCAGCAGCTTAGATGGTCCACCAGTCGATGTGCAGTTCTTC.

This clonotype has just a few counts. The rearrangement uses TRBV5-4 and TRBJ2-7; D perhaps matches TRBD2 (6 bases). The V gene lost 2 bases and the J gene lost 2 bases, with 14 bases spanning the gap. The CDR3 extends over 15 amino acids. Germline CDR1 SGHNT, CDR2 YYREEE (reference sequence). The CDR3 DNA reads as TGTGCCAGCAGCTTTTTATCTAGCGAGACCTACGAGCAGTACTTC. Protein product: CASSFLSSETYEQYF.

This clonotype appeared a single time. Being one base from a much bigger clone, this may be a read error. This CDR3 is CASSPGLMQESQYF. The CDR3 DNA sequence: TGTGCCAGCAGTCCAGGACTGATGCAAGAGAGCCAGTACTTC. The chain recombines TRBV6-5 with TRBJ2-5; TRBD2 is a possible D gene (5 bases). Germline V lookup: CDR1 MNHEY, CDR2 SVGAGI. This CDR3 is built from 14 residues.

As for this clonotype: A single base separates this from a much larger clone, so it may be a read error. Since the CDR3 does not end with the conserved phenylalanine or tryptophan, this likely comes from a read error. This chain's CDR3 is CASSSGTGGAKTQYL. In DNA form, the CDR3 reads TGTGCCAGCAGCTCCGGGACAGGGGGCGCAAAGACCCAGTACCTC. This chain joins TRBV6-5 and TRBJ2-5; 12 bases line up with TRBD1. V was clipped by 6 bases and J by 6 bases; unmatched bases: 8. The germline V gene has CDR1 MNHEY and CDR2 SVGAGI. This CDR3 has 15 residues.

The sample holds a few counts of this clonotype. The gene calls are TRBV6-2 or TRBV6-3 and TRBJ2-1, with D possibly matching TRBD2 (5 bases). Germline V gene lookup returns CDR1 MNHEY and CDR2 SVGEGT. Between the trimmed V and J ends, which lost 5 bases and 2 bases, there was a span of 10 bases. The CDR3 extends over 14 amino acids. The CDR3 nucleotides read TGTGCCAGCAGTCTCGACGGGGCCTACAATGAGCAGTTCTTC. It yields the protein CASSLDGAYNEQFF.

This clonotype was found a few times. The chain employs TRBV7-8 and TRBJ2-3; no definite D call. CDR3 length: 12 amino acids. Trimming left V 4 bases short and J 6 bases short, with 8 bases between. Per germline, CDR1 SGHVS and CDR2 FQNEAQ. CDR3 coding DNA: TGTGCCAGCAGCTGGGCGCTGGATACGCAGTATTTT. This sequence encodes CASSWALDTQYF.

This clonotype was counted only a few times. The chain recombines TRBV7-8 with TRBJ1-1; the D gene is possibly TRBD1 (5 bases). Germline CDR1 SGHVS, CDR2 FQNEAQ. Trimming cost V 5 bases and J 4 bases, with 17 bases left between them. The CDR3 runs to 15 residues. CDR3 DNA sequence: TGTGCCAGCAGCCCGGACGGGGGTGGAGGCACTGAAGCTTTCTTT. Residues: CASSPDGGGGTEAFF.

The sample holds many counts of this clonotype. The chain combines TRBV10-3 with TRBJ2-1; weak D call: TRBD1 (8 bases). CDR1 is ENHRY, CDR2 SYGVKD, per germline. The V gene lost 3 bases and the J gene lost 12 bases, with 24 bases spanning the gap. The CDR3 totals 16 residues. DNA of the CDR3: TGTGCCATCAGTGACCATCTGCTCGGACAGGGAGGGTGGCAGTTCTTC. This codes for CAISDHLLGQGGWQFF.

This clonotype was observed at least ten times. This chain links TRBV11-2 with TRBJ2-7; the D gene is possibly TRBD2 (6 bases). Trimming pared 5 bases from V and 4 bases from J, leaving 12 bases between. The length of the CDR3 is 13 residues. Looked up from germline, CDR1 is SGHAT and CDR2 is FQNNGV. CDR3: CASSLGLEYEQYF. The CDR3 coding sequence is TGTGCCAGCAGCCTGGGACTGGAATACGAGCAGTACTTC.

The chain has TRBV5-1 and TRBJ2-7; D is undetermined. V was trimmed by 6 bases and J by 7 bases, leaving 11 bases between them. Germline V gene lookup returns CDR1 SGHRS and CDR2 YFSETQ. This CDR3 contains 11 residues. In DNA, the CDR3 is TGCGCCAGCAAGCTGGATGGAGAGCAGTACTTC. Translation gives CASKLDGEQYF. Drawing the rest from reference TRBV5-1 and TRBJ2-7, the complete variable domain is KAGVTQTPRYLIKTRGQQVTLSCSPISGHRSVSWYQQTPGQGLQFLFEYFSETQRNKGNFPGRFSGRQFSNSRSEMNVSTLELGDSALYLCASKLDGEQYFGPGTRLTVT.

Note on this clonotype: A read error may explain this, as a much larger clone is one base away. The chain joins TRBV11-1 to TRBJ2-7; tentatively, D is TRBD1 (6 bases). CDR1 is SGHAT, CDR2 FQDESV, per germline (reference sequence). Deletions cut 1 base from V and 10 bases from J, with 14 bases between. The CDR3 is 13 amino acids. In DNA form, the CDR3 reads TGTGCCAGCAGCTTAGTACAGGGCTCCGACCAGTACTTC. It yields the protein CASSLVQGSDQYF.

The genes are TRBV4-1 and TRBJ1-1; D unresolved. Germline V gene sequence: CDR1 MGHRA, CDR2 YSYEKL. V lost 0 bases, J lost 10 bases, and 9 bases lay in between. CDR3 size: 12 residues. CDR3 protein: CASSQDGVTAFF. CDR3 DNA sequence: TGCGCCAGCAGCCAAGATGGAGTCACAGCTTTCTTT.

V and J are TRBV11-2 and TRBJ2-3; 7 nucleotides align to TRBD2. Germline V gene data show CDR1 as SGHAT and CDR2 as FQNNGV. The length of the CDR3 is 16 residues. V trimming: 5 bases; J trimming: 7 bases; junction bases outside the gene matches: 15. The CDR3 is CASSKSGTILPNTQYF. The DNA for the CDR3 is TGTGCCAGCAGCAAGTCCGGGACTATTCTCCCAAATACGCAGTATTTT.

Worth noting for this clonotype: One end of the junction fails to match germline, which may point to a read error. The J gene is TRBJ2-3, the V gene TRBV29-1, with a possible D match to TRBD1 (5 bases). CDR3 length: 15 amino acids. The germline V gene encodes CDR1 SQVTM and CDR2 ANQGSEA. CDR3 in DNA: TGCAGCGTGCGCGGACATCCTACTCGCACAGATACGAAGTATTTT. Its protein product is CSVRGHPTRTDTKYF.

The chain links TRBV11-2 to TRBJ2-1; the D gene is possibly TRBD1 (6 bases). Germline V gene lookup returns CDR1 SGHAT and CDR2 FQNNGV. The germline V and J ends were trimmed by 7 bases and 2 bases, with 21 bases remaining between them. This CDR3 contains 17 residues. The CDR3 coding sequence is TGTGCCAGCATCCCGTTGGGGGCGCTGAGCCCCTACAATGAGCAGTTCTTC. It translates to CASIPLGALSPYNEQFF.

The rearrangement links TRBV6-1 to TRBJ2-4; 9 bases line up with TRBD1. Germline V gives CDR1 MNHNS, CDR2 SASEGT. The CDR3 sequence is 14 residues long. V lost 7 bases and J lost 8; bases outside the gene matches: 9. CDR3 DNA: TGTGCCAGCACTCTCAGGACAGGGGTAGACATTCAGTACTTC. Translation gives CASTLRTGVDIQYF.

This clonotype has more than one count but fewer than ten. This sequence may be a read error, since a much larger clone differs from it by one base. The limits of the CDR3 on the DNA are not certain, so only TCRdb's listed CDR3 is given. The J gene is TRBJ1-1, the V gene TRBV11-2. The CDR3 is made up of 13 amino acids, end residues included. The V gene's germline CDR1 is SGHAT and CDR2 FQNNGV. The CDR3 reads CASSFGDGTEALF.